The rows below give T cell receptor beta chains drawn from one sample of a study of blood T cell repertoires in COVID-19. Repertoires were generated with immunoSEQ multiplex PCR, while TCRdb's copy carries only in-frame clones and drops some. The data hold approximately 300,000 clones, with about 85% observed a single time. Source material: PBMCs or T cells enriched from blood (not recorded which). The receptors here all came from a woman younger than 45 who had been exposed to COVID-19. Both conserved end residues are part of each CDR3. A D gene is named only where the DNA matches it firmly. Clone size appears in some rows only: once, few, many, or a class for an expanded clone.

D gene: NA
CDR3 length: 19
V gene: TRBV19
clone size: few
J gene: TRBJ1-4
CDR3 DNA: TGTGCCAGTAGTCTCACCCCGAAGGGGGGGACTGCAACTAATGAAAAACTGTTTTTT
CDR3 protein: CASSLTPKGGTATNEKLFF

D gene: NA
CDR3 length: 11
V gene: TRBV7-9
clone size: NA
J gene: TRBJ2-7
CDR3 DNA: TGTGCCAGCAGCCCGGCGGGTCGGCAGTACTTC
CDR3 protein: CASSPAGRQYF

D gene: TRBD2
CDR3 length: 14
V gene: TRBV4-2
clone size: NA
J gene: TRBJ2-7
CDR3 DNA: TGTGCCAGCAGCCAAGATCGGTTGGGGGGGGAGCAGTACTTC
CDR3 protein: CASSQDRLGGEQYF

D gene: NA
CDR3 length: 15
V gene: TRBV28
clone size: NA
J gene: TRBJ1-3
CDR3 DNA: TGTGCCAGCAGTTTAGTCCACGCTACTGGAAACACCATATATTTT
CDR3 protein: CASSLVHATGNTIYF

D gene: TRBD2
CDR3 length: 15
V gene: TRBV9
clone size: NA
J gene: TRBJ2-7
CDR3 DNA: TGTGCCAGCAGCCATGGGACTAGCGGAGCCTACGAGCAGTACTTC
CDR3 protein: CASSHGTSGAYEQYF

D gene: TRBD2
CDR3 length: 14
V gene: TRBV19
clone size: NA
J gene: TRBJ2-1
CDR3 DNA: TGTGCCAGTCAAGCGGGAGGGCCGACTCGTGAGCAGTTCTTC
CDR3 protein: CASQAGGPTREQFF

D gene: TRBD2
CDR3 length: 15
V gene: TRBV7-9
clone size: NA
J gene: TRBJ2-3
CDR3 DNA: TGTGCCAGCAGCTCGACTAGCGAACGGCCAGATACGCAGTATTTT
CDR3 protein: CASSSTSERPDTQYF

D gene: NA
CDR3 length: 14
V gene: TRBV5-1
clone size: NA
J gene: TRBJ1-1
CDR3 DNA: TGCGCCACCAGGAACTCTCTGGCGGGAACTGAAGCTTTCTTT
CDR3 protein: CATRNSLAGTEAFF

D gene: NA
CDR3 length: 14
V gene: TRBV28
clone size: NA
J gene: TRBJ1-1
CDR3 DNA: TGTGCCAGCACCCTGGGGGGGGTTCTCACTGAAGCTTTCTTT
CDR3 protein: CASTLGGVLTEAFF

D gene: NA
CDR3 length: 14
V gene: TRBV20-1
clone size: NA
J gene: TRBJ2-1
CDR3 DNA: TGCAGTGCTAGTACCCAGGGTCTGTACAATGAGCAGTTCTTC
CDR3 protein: CSASTQGLYNEQFF

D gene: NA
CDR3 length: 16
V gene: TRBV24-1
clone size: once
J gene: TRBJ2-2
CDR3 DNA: TGTGCCACCAGCCGAACGGGGGACAGAAACACCGGGGAGCTGTTTTTT
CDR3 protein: CATSRTGDRNTGELFF

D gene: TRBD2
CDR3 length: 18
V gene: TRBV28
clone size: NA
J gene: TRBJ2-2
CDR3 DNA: TGTGCCAGCAGGGCCGGGACTAGCGGCCTAGGGGGAGGCGGGGAGCTGTTTTTT
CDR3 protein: CASRAGTSGLGGGGELFF

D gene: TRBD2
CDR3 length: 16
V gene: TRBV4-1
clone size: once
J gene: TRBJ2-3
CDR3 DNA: TGCGCCAGCAGCCGGGGGACTAGCGGGAGGAGAGATACGCAGTATTTT
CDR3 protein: CASSRGTSGRRDTQYF

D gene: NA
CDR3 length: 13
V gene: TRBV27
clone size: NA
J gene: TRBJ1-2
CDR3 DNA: TGTGCCAGCAGTTTAGGGAGGACCTATGGCTACACCTTC
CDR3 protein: CASSLGRTYGYTF

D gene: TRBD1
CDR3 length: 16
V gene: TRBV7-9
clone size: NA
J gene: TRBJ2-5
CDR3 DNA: TGTGCCAGCAGCTTACCGGGACAGGGTTGGGGAGAGACCCAGTACTTC
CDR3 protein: CASSLPGQGWGETQYF

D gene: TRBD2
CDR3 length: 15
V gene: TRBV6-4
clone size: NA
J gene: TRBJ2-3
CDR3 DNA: TGTGCCAGCAGTGAGGGACTAGCGAATTCAGATACGCAGTATTTT
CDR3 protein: CASSEGLANSDTQYF

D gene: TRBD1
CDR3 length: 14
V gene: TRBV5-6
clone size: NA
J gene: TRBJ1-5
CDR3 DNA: TGTGCCAGCAGCTCCGAGGGGACAGGGGCGGCCCAGCATTTT
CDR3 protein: CASSSEGTGAAQHF

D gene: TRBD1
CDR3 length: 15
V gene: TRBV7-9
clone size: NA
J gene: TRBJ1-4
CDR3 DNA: TGTGCCAGCAGCTTAGCGGACAGGGGGCGCGAAAAACTGTTTTTT
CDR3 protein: CASSLADRGREKLFF

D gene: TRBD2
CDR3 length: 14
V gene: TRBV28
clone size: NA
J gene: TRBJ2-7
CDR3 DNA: TGTGCCAGCAGTCCAGCGGGAGAGAACTACGAGCAGTACTTC
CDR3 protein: CASSPAGENYEQYF

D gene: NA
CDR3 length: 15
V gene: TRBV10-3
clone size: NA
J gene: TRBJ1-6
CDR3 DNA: TGTGCCATCAGTGGACCGGGGGGTGGCAATTCACCCCTCCACTTT
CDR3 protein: CAISGPGGGNSPLHF

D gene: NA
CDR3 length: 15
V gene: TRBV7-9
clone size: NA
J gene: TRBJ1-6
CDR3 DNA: TGTGCCAGCAGCCTAGGGACATGGAATAATTCACCCCTCCACTTT
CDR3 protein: CASSLGTWNNSPLHF

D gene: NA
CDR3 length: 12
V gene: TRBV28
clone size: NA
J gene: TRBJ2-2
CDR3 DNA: TGTGCCAGCAAGCGCCCGATCGGGGAGCTGTTTTTT
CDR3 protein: CASKRPIGELFF

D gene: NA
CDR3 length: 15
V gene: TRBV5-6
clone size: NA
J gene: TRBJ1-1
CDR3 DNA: TGTGCCAGCAGCTTCGGGTCCTCGCTGAACACTGAAGCTTTCTTT
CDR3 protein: CASSFGSSLNTEAFF

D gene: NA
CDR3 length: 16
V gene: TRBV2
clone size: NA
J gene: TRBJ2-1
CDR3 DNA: TGTGCCAGCAGCGACATAAATAGTGCGAGTGACAATGAGCAGTTCTTC
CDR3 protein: CASSDINSASDNEQFF

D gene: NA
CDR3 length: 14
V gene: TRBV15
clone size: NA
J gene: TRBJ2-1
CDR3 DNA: TGTGCCACCAGCATGGCAGGGGGGTACAATGAGCAGTTCTTC
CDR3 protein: CATSMAGGYNEQFF

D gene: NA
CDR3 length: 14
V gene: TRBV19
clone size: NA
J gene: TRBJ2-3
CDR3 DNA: TGTGCCAGTAGTCCAGGGGCGGGCACAGATACGCAGTATTTT
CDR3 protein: CASSPGAGTDTQYF

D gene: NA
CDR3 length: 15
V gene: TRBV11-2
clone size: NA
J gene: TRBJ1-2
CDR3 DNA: TGTGCCAGCAGCGAATCAGGTCTTAGGGGCTATGGCTACACCTTC
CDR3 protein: CASSESGLRGYGYTF

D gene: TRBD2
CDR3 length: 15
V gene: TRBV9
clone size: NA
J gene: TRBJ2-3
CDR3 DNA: TGTGCCAGCGGAGCCATTAGCGGGGGCACAGATACGCAGTATTTT
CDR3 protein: CASGAISGGTDTQYF